Its frequency marks the clone carrying this TCR beta chain as medium-sized. Its antigen remains unidentified. This entry is derived from a study of T cells expressing NK-cell markers. TCRdb reprocessed the 5' RACE reads and reports one entry per CDR3 protein, with no DNA. The repertoire table contains tens of thousands of distinct CDR3 sequences. Germline CDR1 and CDR2: SGHRS and YFSETQ. The CDR3 consists of 14 residues. Study-wide results and limits: Similarly, these clonotypes led the CD3+CD56-NKG2C+ fraction as well in a few donors. Dominant NKG2C+ clonotypes were found to form about 1.0-7.5% of CD8+ T cells in 5 or 6 donors.

The TCR was taken from a woman aged 18 to 75 in good health. The V gene is TRBV5-1, the J gene TRBJ2-1. Sequencing used blood T cells: a sorted CD56 or NKG2C T cell subset, CD4+ or CD8+ T cells, or bulk PBMC T cells (not recorded which). CDR3 region: CASSLGRQYNEQFF.